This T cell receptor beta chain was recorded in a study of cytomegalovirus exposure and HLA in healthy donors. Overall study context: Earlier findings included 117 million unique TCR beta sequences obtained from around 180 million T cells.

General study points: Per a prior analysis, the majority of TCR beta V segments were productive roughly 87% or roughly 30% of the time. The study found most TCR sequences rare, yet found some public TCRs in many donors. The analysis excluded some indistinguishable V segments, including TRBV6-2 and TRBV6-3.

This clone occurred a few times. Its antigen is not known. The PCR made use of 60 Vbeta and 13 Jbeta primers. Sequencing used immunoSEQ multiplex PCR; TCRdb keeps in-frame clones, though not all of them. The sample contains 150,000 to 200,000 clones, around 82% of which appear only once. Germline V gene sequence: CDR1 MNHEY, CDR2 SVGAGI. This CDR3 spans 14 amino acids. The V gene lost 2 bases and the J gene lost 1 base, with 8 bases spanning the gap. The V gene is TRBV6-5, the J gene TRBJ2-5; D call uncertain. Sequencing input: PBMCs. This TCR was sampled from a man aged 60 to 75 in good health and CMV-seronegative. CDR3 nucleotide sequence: TGTGCCAGCAGTTACCGGTCGGTCCAAGAGACCCAGTACTTC. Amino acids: CASSYRSVQETQYF.